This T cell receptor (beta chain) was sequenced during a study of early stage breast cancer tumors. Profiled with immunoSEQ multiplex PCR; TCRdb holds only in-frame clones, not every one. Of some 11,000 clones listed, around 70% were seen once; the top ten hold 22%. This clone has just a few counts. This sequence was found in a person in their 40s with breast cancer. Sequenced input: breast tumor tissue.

CDR3 residues: CASSPTRTGELFF. CDR3 DNA: TGTGCCAGCAGCCCAACTAGGACCGGGGAGCTGTTTTTT. The V and J genes are TRBV7-9 and TRBJ2-2, with D maybe TRBD2 (5 bases). Germline CDR1 and CDR2: SEHNR and FQNEAQ (reference sequence). CDR3 length equals 13 residues. The V end was cut by 5 bases, the J end by 5 bases, with 9 bases between.